The T cell receptor beta chain described here comes from a study of blood T cells in healthy people across ages. This CDR3 spans 13 amino acids. The V end lost 4 bases, the J end lost 6 bases, and 11 bases lay between the germline ends. The V gene's germline CDR1 is MRHNA and CDR2 SNTAGT. The use of a sample-barcoded 5' primer and a J-beta primer mix characterized a second PCR of about 7 to 12 cycles. Paired-end reads containing CDR3 totaled no fewer than 3 million for each sample. TCRdb processed the 5' RACE reads anew with MiXCR; each CDR3 protein has one entry. The sample lists approximately 730,000 distinct CDR3 sequences; roughly 50% were seen once. This clonotype was recorded at least ten times. Antigen: not known. Overall study findings and caveats: Roughly linear age-related decline in beta diversity appeared, significant by age 40.

The source material was blood. This TCR derives from an older man in good health. The chain couples TRBV6-4 to TRBJ2-3; D possibly corresponds to TRBD2 (6 bases). The CDR3 region is CASSVLAVDTQYF. CDR3 in DNA: TGTGCCAGCAGTGTACTAGCTGTCGATACGCAGTATTTT.